One and the same sample provided the 10 T cell receptor beta chains below, sequenced in a study of control samples from healthy donors and cancer patients. Produced via immunoSEQ multiplex PCR; TCRdb's table is partial and in-frame only. Counted here are about 130,000 clones, roughly 95% occurring once; the ten biggest clones make up 3.6%. The specimen sequenced was blood. The source is a man younger than 40 in good health.

This clone has just one count. This chain links TRBV7-8 with TRBJ1-1; D call uncertain. The CDR3 is made up of 15 amino acids. V was clipped by 2 bases and J by 1 base, with 11 bases between them. Looked up from germline, CDR1 is SGHVS and CDR2 is FQNEAQ. The CDR3 reads CASSLRKGPNTEAFF. CDR3 bases: TGTGCCAGCAGCTTACGAAAAGGACCGAACACTGAAGCTTTCTTT.

The chain recombines TRBV7-2 with TRBJ1-1; no firm D call. This CDR3 comprises 16 residues. The germline V gene encodes CDR1 SGHTA and CDR2 FQGNSA. Deletions cut 1 base from V and 0 bases from J, with 12 bases between. CDR3 sequence reads: CASSLGVGLMNTEAFF. The CDR3 DNA sequence: TGTGCCAGCAGCTTAGGTGTAGGGCTAATGAACACTGAAGCTTTCTTT.

This rearrangement joins TRBV9 to TRBJ1-6; no reliable D call. With 4 bases removed from V and 8 bases from J, the gap between germline ends came to 19 bases. In germline, CDR1 is SGDLS, CDR2 YYNGEE. The CDR3 is 16 residues long. The CDR3 loop reads CASSSEDGFLYSPLHF. For the CDR3, the DNA is TGTGCCAGCAGCTCCGAGGACGGTTTTCTCTATTCACCCCTCCACTTT. Full variable domain (outside the CDR3, taken from reference TRBV9 and TRBJ1-6): DSGVTQTPKHLITATGQRVTLRCSPRSGDLSVYWYQQSLDQGLQFLIQYYNGEERAKGNILERFSAQQFPDLHSELNLSSLELGDSALYFCASSSEDGFLYSPLHFGNGTRLTVT.

The rearrangement uses TRBV7-3 and TRBJ1-5; tentatively, D is TRBD1 (6 bases). V was pared by 5 bases and J by 4 bases, with 15 bases between. Germline CDR1 SGHTA, CDR2 FQGTGA. The CDR3 is 15 residues long. CDR3 region: CASSPEGGRNQPQHF. The CDR3 DNA reads TGTGCCAGCAGCCCCGAGGGGGGGCGGAATCAGCCCCAGCATTTT. The full variable domain, rest sourced from reference TRBV7-3 and TRBJ1-5, is GAGVSQTPSNKVTEKGKYVELRCDPISGHTALYWYRQSLGQGPEFLIYFQGTGAADDSGLPNDRFFAVRPEGSVSTLKIQRTERGDSAVYLCASSPEGGRNQPQHFGDGTRLSIL.

The chain employs TRBV6-4 and TRBJ2-7; 7 bases align to TRBD2. This CDR3 spans 14 amino acids. Trimming removed 9 bases from V and 0 bases from J; junction bases left unmatched: 8. The germline V gene has CDR1 MRHNA and CDR2 SNTAGT. The CDR3 loop is CASRAGRSSYEQYF. In DNA, the CDR3 is TGTGCCAGTCGAGCGGGGAGGAGCTCCTACGAGCAGTACTTC.

The chain is built from TRBV4-1 and TRBJ2-7; D may correspond to TRBD1 or TRBD2 (7 bases each). Germline V gene data show CDR1 as MGHRA and CDR2 as YSYEKL. V was pared by 0 bases and J by 6 bases, with 15 bases between. This CDR3 contains 15 residues. The CDR3 DNA is TGCGCCAGCAGCCAAGATGACAGGGAGGGTCGCGAGCAGTACTTC. It is translated as CASSQDDREGREQYF.

This chain connects TRBV29-1 to TRBJ2-5; 9 bases are shared with TRBD2. The CDR3 runs to 15 residues. V lost 6 bases and J lost 4; bases outside the gene matches: 12. CDR1 is SQVTM, CDR2 ANQGSEA, per germline. CDR3: CSVFRGAGGRETQYF. CDR3 in DNA: TGCAGCGTATTTAGGGGAGCGGGGGGTCGAGAGACCCAGTACTTC.

The V and J genes are TRBV30 and TRBJ1-3; D not resolved. V lost 4 bases to trimming and J lost 0 bases, with 7 bases between them. Germline CDR1 GTSNPN, CDR2 SVGIG (reference sequence). The CDR3 is made up of 13 amino acids. CDR3: CAWKFSSGNTIYF. CDR3 bases: TGTGCCTGGAAATTCAGCTCTGGAAACACCATATATTTT. The entire variable domain, with the rest obtained from reference TRBV30 and TRBJ1-3, is as follows: SQTIHQWPATLVQPVGSPLSLECTVEGTSNPNLYWYRQAAGRGLQLLFYSVGIGQISSEVPQNLSASRPQDRQFILSSKKLLLSDSGFYLCAWKFSSGNTIYFGEGSWLTVV.

The rearrangement links TRBV6-1 to TRBJ2-1; D is unclear. Germline lookup yields CDR1 MNHNS and CDR2 SASEGT. The CDR3 length is 15 residues. The ends were cut back, 2 bases at V and 8 bases at J, with 16 bases in the middle. For the CDR3, the DNA is TGTGCCAGCAGTGAAATACCTGTCGGCGGCGATGAGCAGTTCTTC. This codes for CASSEIPVGGDEQFF.

The chain has TRBV7-8 and TRBJ2-1, with D possibly matching TRBD1 (5 bases). CDR1 is SGHVS and CDR2 is FQNEAQ in the germline V gene. Trimming removed 1 base at V and 8 bases at J, with 12 bases between. The length of the CDR3 is 14 residues. CDR3 nucleotides: TGTGCCAGCAGCTTAGGGCCAGGGTTAGATGAGCAGTTCTTC. This codes for CASSLGPGLDEQFF.